This T cell receptor (beta chain) is drawn from a study of early T cells in non-severe SARS-CoV-2 infection. Across the study: Chains were not paired, and sequencing was done on bulk RNA from unsorted whole blood. Findings of the study overall: A preference for anti-spike CD8 responses marked VDJdb matching, which missed private and CD4 specificities.

Germline values: CDR1 SGHNT, CDR2 YENEEA. CDR3 length equals 14 residues. With 4 bases removed from V and 4 bases from J, the gap between germline ends came to 14 bases. This clonotype was counted many times. Its antigen is unidentified. One entry per CDR3 protein, called by TCRdb with MiXCR from the 5' RACE reads. Of roughly 81,000 distinct CDR3 sequences in the sample, 9% to 14% are singletons; the top ten hold over 2.5%. The sequenced sample was whole blood. The source of this sequence is an adult who was a healthcare worker with PCR-confirmed SARS-CoV-2 infection or an uninfected control (not recorded which). This chain links TRBV11-3 with TRBJ2-7; D possibly uses TRBD1 or TRBD2 (5 bases each). DNA of the CDR3: TGTGCCAGCAGCTCGGACCTGGGGGTTTACGAGCAGTACTTC. Its translation is CASSSDLGVYEQYF.